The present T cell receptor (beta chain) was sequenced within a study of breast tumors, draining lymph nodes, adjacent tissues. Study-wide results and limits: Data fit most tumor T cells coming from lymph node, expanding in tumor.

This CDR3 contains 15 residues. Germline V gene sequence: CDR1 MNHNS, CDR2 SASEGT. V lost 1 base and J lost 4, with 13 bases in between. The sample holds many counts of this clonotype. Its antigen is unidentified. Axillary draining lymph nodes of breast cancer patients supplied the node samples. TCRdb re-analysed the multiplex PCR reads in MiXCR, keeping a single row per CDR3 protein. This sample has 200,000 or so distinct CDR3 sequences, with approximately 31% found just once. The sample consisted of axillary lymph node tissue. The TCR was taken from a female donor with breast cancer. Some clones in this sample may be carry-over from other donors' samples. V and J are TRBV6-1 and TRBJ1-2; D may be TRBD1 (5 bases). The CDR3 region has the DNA TGTGCCAGCAGTGAAGTCATCCGACAGTTCTATGGCTACACCTTC. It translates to CASSEVIRQFYGYTF.